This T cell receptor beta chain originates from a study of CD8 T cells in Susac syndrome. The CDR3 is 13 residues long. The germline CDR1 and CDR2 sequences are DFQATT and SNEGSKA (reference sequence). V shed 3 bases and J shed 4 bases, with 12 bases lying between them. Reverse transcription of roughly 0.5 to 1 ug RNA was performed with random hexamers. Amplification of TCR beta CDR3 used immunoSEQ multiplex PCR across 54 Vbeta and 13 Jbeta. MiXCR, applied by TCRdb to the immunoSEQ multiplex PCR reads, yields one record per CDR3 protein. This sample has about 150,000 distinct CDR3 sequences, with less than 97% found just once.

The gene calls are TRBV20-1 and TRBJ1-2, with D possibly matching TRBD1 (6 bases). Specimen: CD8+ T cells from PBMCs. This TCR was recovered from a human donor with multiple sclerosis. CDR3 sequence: CSASVGGPYGYTF. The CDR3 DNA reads TGCAGTGCTAGTGTTGGGGGGCCCTATGGCTACACCTTC.